This TCR beta chain appears in the sequencing data of a study of blood T cells in healthy people across ages. The study's findings and limits: Strongly correlated with naive T cell percentage was TCR beta diversity. Naive CD4+ cells and diversity were both higher in long-lived donors than in aged donors.

Concerning this clonotype: Antigen unknown.

Total RNA extraction produced at least 6 micrograms (per sample) for the study. The CDR3 runs to 12 residues. The germline CDR1 and CDR2 sequences are DFQATT and SNEGSKA (reference sequence). V lost 4 bases to trimming and J lost 4 bases, with 11 bases between them. A second PCR of roughly 6 to 12 cycles used a sample-barcoded 5' primer and a J-beta primer mix. A tag from a template-switch adaptor with 12 random nucleotides marked each cDNA molecule. TCRdb re-called the 5' RACE reads with MiXCR, one entry per CDR3 protein. The repertoire holds about 1,400,000 distinct CDR3 sequences, with 55% to 75% as singletons.

The receptor was isolated from a young man in good health. This chain uses TRBV20-1 with TRBJ2-7; TRBD1 might be the D (6 bases). The specimen sequenced was blood. The CDR3 DNA reads TGCAGTGCTAAAGGACAGATATACGAGCAGTACTTC. It encodes CSAKGQIYEQYF.